This is a list of T cell receptor beta chains from one sample in a study of long-term antiretroviral therapy in people with HIV. The table came from immunoSEQ multiplex PCR; TCRdb's copy has only in-frame clones and leaves some out. The sample lists more than 25,000 clones, more than 80% seen once, with more than 7.5% in the top ten. The sequenced sample was unsorted PBMCs, obtained 3 years after starting antiretroviral therapy. Every receptor here comes from a man aged 35 to 55 with HIV. Each CDR3 is given with its conserved first and last residue. A D gene is named only where the DNA matches it firmly. Only part of the rows carry a size: once, few, many, or a class if the clone is expanded.

TRBD2 TRBJ2-7 - TRBV9 CASSVGVAGATHEQYF TGTGCCAGCAGCGTAGGGGTAGCGGGAGCTACCCACGAGCAGTACTTC
- TRBJ1-1 - TRBV6-1 CASSEATGGEAFF TGTGCCAGCAGTGAAGCGACGGGGGGCGAAGCTTTCTTT
- TRBJ2-1 - TRBV12-5 CASGLVQGGSGYNEQFF TGTGCTAGTGGTTTGGTACAGGGTGGGAGCGGCTACAATGAGCAGTTCTTC
- TRBJ2-7 - TRBV28 CASSSPRDTSYEQYF TGTGCCAGCAGTTCTCCCCGGGACACGTCCTACGAGCAGTACTTC
TRBD2 TRBJ2-1 - TRBV7-9 CASIKAGAEQFF TGTGCCAGCATCAAAGCGGGAGCTGAGCAGTTCTTC
TRBD1 TRBJ2-7 - TRBV9 CASSVGQGIYEQYF TGTGCCAGCAGCGTAGGACAGGGTATCTACGAGCAGTACTTC
- TRBJ2-5 - TRBV2 CASSETLGHPRGETQYF TGTGCCAGCAGTGAAACGCTGGGACACCCGAGGGGGGAGACCCAGTACTTC
- TRBJ1-6 - TRBV6-5 CASSYSRGLRASPLHF TGTGCCAGCAGTTACAGCCGGGGTTTGCGGGCTTCACCCCTCCACTTT
- TRBJ2-2 - TRBV9 CASSAPPGELFF TGTGCCAGCAGCGCCCCCCCAGGGGAGCTGTTTTTT
- TRBJ1-4 - TRBV18 CASSQRTLATNEKLFF TGTGCCAGCTCACAACGGACACTTGCAACTAATGAAAAACTGTTTTTT
- TRBJ1-2 - TRBV6-1 CASSQPGGYYGYTF TGTGCCAGCAGTCAACCGGGGGGATATTATGGCTACACCTTC
TRBD2 TRBJ2-5 few TRBV2 CASSSWTSGAQETQYF TGTGCCAGCAGCTCCTGGACTAGCGGGGCCCAAGAGACCCAGTACTTC
- TRBJ1-1 - TRBV2 CASSGNKRVMVNTEAFF TGTGCCAGCAGTGGGAATAAGCGGGTCATGGTAAACACTGAAGCTTTCTTT
- TRBJ1-1 - TRBV15 CATSTTHGAEEAFF TGTGCCACCAGCACCACGCATGGGGCAGAAGAAGCTTTCTTT
- TRBJ1-1 - TRBV6-5 CASSPDTPNTEAFF TGTGCCAGCAGCCCGGACACGCCGAACACTGAAGCTTTCTTT
- TRBJ1-1 - TRBV28 CASSLGTARMNTEAFF TGTGCCAGCAGTTTGGGAACGGCAAGAATGAACACTGAAGCTTTCTTT
TRBD1 TRBJ2-7 - TRBV18 CASSPKGQGAEQYF TGTGCCAGCTCACCGAAAGGACAGGGGGCCGAGCAGTACTTC
TRBD1 TRBJ2-1 - TRBV19 CASSADRSTYNEQFF TGTGCCAGTAGTGCGGACAGGTCAACTTACAATGAGCAGTTCTTC